Below, 21 T cell receptor beta chains from the same sample are listed, as sequenced in a study of T cell responses to AZD1222 COVID-19 vaccine. Sequencing used immunoSEQ multiplex PCR; TCRdb keeps in-frame clones, though not all of them. In the table there are 140,000 or so clones, about 90% of which are singletons. Sequenced here: peripheral blood, sampled 28 days after the second AZD1222 dose. Receptor source: an adult who received the AZD1222 COVID-19 vaccine.

This clone was seen a single time. The same CDR3 arises from other DNA sequences in this sample as well. The rearrangement joins TRBV5-1 to TRBJ1-2; D unresolved. The germline V gene encodes CDR1 SGHRS and CDR2 YFSETQ. V was shortened by 0 bases and J by 1 base, with 7 bases between the two germline ends. CDR3 length: 14 amino acids. The DNA of the CDR3 is TGCGCCAGCAGCTTGGGGCAGAGTAACTATGGCTACACCTTC. Protein product: CASSLGQSNYGYTF. Full variable domain (missing parts from reference TRBV5-1 and TRBJ1-2): KAGVTQTPRYLIKTRGQQVTLSCSPISGHRSVSWYQQTPGQGLQFLFEYFSETQRNKGNFPGRFSGRQFSNSRSEMNVSTLELGDSALYLCASSLGQSNYGYTFGSGTRLTVV.

The chain recombines TRBV7-9 with TRBJ1-1; possibly TRBD1 for D (6 bases). Trimming stripped 3 bases from V and 0 bases from J, with 8 bases between. The germline V gene encodes CDR1 SEHNR and CDR2 FQNEAQ (reference sequence). This CDR3 contains 14 residues. CDR3 amino acids: CASSFQGMNTEAFF. CDR3 DNA sequence: TGTGCCAGCAGCTTTCAGGGGATGAACACTGAAGCTTTCTTT. Supplemented by reference TRBV7-9 and TRBJ1-1, the full variable domain reads DTGVSQNPRHKITKRGQNVTFRCDPISEHNRLYWYRQTLGQGPEFLTYFQNEAQLEKSRLLSDRFSAERPKGSFSTLEIQRTEQGDSAMYLCASSFQGMNTEAFFGQGTRLTVV.

The chain links TRBV7-8 to TRBJ1-6; 8 bases line up with TRBD1. Trimming removed 1 base from V and 4 bases from J; junction bases left unmatched: 12. Looked up from germline, CDR1 is SGHVS and CDR2 is FQNEAQ. CDR3 length: 19 amino acids. The CDR3: CASSLDNPGQEVYNSPLHF. The CDR3, as DNA: TGTGCCAGCAGCTTAGATAACCCGGGACAGGAGGTTTATAATTCACCCCTCCACTTT.

The rearrangement joins TRBV27 to TRBJ1-2; D unclear. Germline-derived CDR1 and CDR2 are MNHEY and SMNVEV (reference sequence). With 2 bases removed from V and 4 bases from J, the gap between germline ends came to 14 bases. CDR3 length: 15 amino acids. CDR3 nucleotide sequence: TGTGCCAGCAGTTTAATCAGCGGGAGGATCTATGGCTACACCTTC. Amino acids: CASSLISGRIYGYTF.

The chain uses TRBV4-3 and TRBJ2-5, with 8 bases identical to TRBD1. The CDR3 is 14 residues long. Germline lookup yields CDR1 LGHNA and CDR2 YSLEER. The ends lost 3 bases at V and 5 bases at J; junction bases unmatched: 5. This chain's CDR3 is CASSHTQGEETQYF. In DNA form, the CDR3 reads TGCGCCAGCAGCCACACACAGGGGGAGGAGACCCAGTACTTC.

This chain uses TRBV3-1 (or the pseudogene TRBV3-2) with TRBJ2-2; no definite D call. The CDR3 is made up of 15 amino acids. Germline V gives CDR1 LGHDT, CDR2 YNNKEL (reference sequence). Trimming cost V 4 bases and J 3 bases, with 12 bases left between them. The CDR3 region is CASSRLGYDTGELFF. The DNA of the CDR3 is TGTGCCAGCAGCCGATTGGGGTACGACACCGGGGAGCTGTTTTTT.

CDR3: CASSRDRDYGYTF. The CDR3 DNA reads as TGTGCCAGCAGCCGGGACAGGGACTATGGCTACACCTTC. V usage is TRBV7-8 and J usage is TRBJ1-2; TRBD1 agrees at 9 bases. V lost 5 bases, J lost 3 bases, and 1 base stayed unmatched. Germline loops: CDR1 SGHVS, CDR2 FQNEAQ. The CDR3 is 13 residues long. The whole variable domain, filled in from reference TRBV7-8 and TRBJ1-2, reads GAGVSQSPRYKVAKRGQDVALRCDPISGHVSLFWYQQALGQGPEFLTYFQNEAQLDKSGLPSDRFFAERPEGSVSTLKIQRTQQEDSAVYLCASSRDRDYGYTFGSGTRLTVV.

The chain employs TRBV19 and TRBJ1-5; possible D gene TRBD1, 5 bases. In germline, CDR1 is LNHDA, CDR2 SQIVND (reference sequence). The CDR3 covers 16 residues. Trimming cost V 3 bases and J 3 bases, with 15 bases left between them. The CDR3, as DNA: TGTGCCAGTAGTATTTTTTCGACGGGGGTCAATCAGCCCCAGCATTTT. Protein product: CASSIFSTGVNQPQHF.

In this sample, this clone turned up once. J is TRBJ1-3 and V is TRBV5-5; 7 bases fit TRBD1. CDR1 is SGHKS and CDR2 is YYEKEE in the germline V gene (reference sequence). CDR3 length: 16 amino acids. V lost 0 bases to trimming and J lost 7 bases; unmatched junction nucleotides: 10. CDR3 protein: CASSLVVTGDWNTIYF. CDR3 nucleotide sequence: TGTGCCAGCAGCTTGGTGGTTACAGGGGACTGGAACACCATATATTTT.

The chain links TRBV28 to TRBJ1-5; D is perhaps TRBD1 (6 bases). The CDR3 is 19 amino acids. Between the trimmed V and J ends, which lost 3 bases and 4 bases, there was a span of 25 bases. The germline V gene has CDR1 MDHEN and CDR2 SYDVKM. CDR3 sequence (DNA): TGTGCCAGCAGTTTCCGCGTCAGGGGTTCTCAAACTTATAATCAGCCCCAGCATTTT. Translated, it gives CASSFRVRGSQTYNQPQHF.

The chain employs TRBV12-2 and TRBJ2-7; the table's D call, TRBD2, was not checked against the DNA. TRBV12-2 is labeled a pseudogene. The CDR3 is 16 amino acids. Here the CDR3 reads CASRFLGTSGCYEQYF. Written as DNA, the CDR3 is TGTGCAAGTCGCTTCTTAGGAACTAGCGGGTGTTACGAGCAGTACTTC.

V and J are TRBV7-3 and TRBJ2-2; D remains ambiguous. V gave up 2 bases and J gave up 8 bases, with 12 bases separating them. Germline V gene lookup returns CDR1 SGHTA and CDR2 FQGTGA. The CDR3 is 14 amino acids. The CDR3 is CASSLLVSSGELFF. The DNA for the CDR3 is TGTGCCAGCAGCTTACTAGTCTCCTCGGGGGAGCTGTTTTTT.

V gene TRBV6-2 or TRBV6-3 combines with J gene TRBJ1-5, with unresolved D. The CDR3 runs 14 residues. Trimming removed 6 bases from V and 4 bases from J, with 13 bases in between. CDR1 is MNHEY, CDR2 SVGEGT, per germline. The CDR3 loop is CASSPTNPNQPQHF. CDR3 DNA: TGTGCCAGCAGCCCCACTAATCCAAATCAGCCCCAGCATTTT.

The rearrangement uses TRBV19 and TRBJ1-1; no clear D. Per the germline V gene, CDR1 is LNHDA and CDR2 is SQIVND (reference sequence). V was cut by 6 bases and J by 1 base, with 9 bases left in between. CDR3 length: 13 amino acids. CDR3 nucleotides: TGTGCCAGTAGCTCGACCGGGAACACTGAAGCTTTCTTT. As protein: CASSSTGNTEAFF.

This chain joins TRBV28 and TRBJ2-7; D uncertain. The germline V and J ends were trimmed by 6 bases and 3 bases, with 18 bases remaining between them. CDR1 is MDHEN, CDR2 SYDVKM, per germline. This CDR3 has 15 residues. CDR3 DNA: TGTGCCAGCAGCCAAATGTGGAATACGGGCTACGAGCAGTACTTC. This gives the protein CASSQMWNTGYEQYF.

The rearrangement uses TRBV7-2 and TRBJ2-7, with D uncertain. The CDR3 has 12 amino acids. Germline CDR1 and CDR2: SGHTA and FQGNSA. V dropped 5 bases and J dropped 4 bases, with 9 bases sitting between them. The DNA of the CDR3 is TGTGCCAGCAGCCAGCTGGGGTACGAGCAGTACTTC. Translated, it gives CASSQLGYEQYF.

This clone was seen a few times. V usage is TRBV6-5 and J usage is TRBJ1-1; the D gene is possibly TRBD1 (6 bases). The CDR3 extends over 14 amino acids. CDR1 is MNHEY, CDR2 SVGAGI, per germline. Trimming took off 6 bases at V and 2 bases at J, with 13 bases between the two ends. The CDR3 coding sequence is TGTGCCAGCAGCCGCATAGGGGGAAACACTGAAGCTTTCTTT. This encodes CASSRIGGNTEAFF.

This rearrangement joins TRBV19 to TRBJ1-1; D not certain. The V gene lost 1 base and the J gene lost 1 base, with 10 bases spanning the gap. Germline-derived CDR1 and CDR2 are LNHDA and SQIVND (reference sequence). CDR3 length: 15 amino acids. CDR3 in amino acids: CASSIVRWKNTEAFF. In nucleotides, the CDR3 is TGTGCCAGTAGTATAGTAAGGTGGAAGAACACTGAAGCTTTCTTT.

The CDR3, as DNA: TGTGCCAGCAAAGAAAACACGATCACTGAAGCTTTCTTT. As protein: CASKENTITEAFF. J is TRBJ1-1 and V is TRBV6-5; D unresolved. This CDR3 is 13 amino acids long. Germline lookup yields CDR1 MNHEY and CDR2 SVGAGI. V was shortened by 7 bases and J by 4 bases, with 13 bases between the two germline ends.

Here the CDR3 reads CASSLDRVPEKLFF. In nucleotides, the CDR3 is TGTGCCAGCAGCTTGGACAGGGTACCCGAAAAACTGTTTTTT. V is TRBV5-4 and J is TRBJ1-4; weak D call: TRBD1 (6 bases). This CDR3 has 14 residues. Trimming cost V 0 bases and J 8 bases, with 11 bases left between them. Per the germline V gene, CDR1 is SGHNT and CDR2 is YYREEE (reference sequence).

This sequence joins TRBV4-3 and TRBJ2-3, with 9 nucleotides matching TRBD2. The V segment lost 1 base and the J segment 6 bases; nucleotides outside the gene matches: 8. Germline-derived CDR1 and CDR2 are LGHNA and YSLEER. The CDR3 covers 16 residues. The DNA for the CDR3 is TGCGCCAGCAGCCAAGCCGTCGGCGGGGGGGCCGATACGCAGTATTTT. This translates into CASSQAVGGGADTQYF.